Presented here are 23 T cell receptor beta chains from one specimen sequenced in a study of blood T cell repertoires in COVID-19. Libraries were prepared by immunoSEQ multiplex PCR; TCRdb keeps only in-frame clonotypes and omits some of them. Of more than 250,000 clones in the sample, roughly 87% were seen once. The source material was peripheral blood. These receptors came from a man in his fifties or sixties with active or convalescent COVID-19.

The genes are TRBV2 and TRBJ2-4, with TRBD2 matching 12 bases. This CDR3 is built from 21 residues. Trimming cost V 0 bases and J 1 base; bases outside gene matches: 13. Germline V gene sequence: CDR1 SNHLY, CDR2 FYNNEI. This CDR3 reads CASSEALRRLAGEGAKNIQYF. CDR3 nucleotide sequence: TGTGCCAGCAGTGAAGCGCTTCGAAGACTAGCGGGAGAAGGGGCCAAAAACATTCAGTACTTC.

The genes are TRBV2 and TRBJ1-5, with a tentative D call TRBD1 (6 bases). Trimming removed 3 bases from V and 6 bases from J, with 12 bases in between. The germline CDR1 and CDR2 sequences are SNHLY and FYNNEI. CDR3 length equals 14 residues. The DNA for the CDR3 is TGTGCCAGCAGTGAGCGGACAGTGCGTCAGCCCCAGCATTTT. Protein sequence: CASSERTVRQPQHF.

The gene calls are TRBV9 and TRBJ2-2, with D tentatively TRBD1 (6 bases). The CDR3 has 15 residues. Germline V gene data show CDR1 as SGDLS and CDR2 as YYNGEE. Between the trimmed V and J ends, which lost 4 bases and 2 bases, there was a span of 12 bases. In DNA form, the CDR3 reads TGTGCCAGCAGCTACACAGGGTTTAACACCGGGGAGCTGTTTTTT. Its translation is CASSYTGFNTGELFF.

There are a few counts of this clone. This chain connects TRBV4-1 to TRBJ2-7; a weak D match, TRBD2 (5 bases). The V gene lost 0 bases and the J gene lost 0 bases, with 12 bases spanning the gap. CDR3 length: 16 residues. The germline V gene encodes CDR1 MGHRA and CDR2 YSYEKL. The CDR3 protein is CASSQEWPGSSYEQYF. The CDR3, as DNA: TGCGCCAGCAGCCAAGAGTGGCCGGGGAGCTCCTACGAGCAGTACTTC.

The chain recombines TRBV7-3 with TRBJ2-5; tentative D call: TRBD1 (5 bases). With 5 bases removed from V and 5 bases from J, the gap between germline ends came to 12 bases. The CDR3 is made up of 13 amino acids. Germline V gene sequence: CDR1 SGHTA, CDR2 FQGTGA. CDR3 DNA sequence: TGTGCCAGCAGCACCCAGGGTGGGGAGACCCAGTACTTC. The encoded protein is CASSTQGGETQYF.

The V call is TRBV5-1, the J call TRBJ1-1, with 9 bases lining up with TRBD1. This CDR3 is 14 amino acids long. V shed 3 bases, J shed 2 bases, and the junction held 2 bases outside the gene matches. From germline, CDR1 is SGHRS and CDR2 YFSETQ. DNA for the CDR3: TGCGCCAGCAGCTCGGACAGGGGTAACACTGAAGCTTTCTTT. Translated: CASSSDRGNTEAFF.

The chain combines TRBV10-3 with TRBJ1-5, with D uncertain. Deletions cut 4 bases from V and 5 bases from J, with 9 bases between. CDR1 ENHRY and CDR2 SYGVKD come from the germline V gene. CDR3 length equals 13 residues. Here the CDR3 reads CAISGGGHQPQHF. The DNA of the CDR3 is TGTGCCATCAGTGGAGGTGGCCATCAGCCCCAGCATTTT.

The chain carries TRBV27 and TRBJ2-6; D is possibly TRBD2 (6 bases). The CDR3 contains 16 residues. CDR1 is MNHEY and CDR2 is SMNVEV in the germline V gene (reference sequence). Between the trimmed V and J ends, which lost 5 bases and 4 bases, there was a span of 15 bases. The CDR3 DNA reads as TGTGCCAGCAGTCCCGCCCTGGGGGGAGGGGCCAACGTCCTGACTTTC. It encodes CASSPALGGGANVLTF. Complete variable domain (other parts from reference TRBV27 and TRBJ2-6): EAQVTQNPRYLITVTGKKLTVTCSQNMNHEYMSWYRQDPGLGLRQIYYSMNVEVTDKGDVPEGYKVSRKEKRNFPLILESPSPNQTSLYFCASSPALGGGANVLTFGAGSRLTVL.

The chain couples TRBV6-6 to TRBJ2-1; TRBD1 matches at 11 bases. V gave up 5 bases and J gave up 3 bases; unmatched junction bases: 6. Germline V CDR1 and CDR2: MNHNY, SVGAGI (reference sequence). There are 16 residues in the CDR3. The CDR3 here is CASSHTGTGGYNEQFF. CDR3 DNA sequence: TGTGCCAGCAGTCACACCGGGACAGGGGGCTACAATGAGCAGTTCTTC.

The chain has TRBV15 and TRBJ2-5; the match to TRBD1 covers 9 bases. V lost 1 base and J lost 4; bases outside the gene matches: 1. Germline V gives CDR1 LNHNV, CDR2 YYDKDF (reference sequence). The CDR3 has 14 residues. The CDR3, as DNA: TGTGCCACCAGCAGAGGACAGGGGGGAGAGACCCAGTACTTC. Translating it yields CATSRGQGGETQYF.

This CDR3 is CASSVVAGGLGETQYF. The CDR3 DNA is TGTGCCAGCAGCGTAGTAGCGGGGGGGCTCGGAGAGACCCAGTACTTC. The chain combines TRBV9 with TRBJ2-5; 11 nucleotides agree with TRBD2. The CDR3 consists of 16 residues. Germline CDR1 is SGDLS and CDR2 is YYNGEE. After removal of 0 bases from V and 4 bases from J, the junction contained 5 bases not matched to a gene.

CDR3 sequence (DNA): TGTGCCAGTAGGCAGCGGGGGAGCTCCTACGAGCAGTACTTC. Translating gives CASRQRGSSYEQYF. The rearrangement links TRBV19 to TRBJ2-7; TRBD2 aligns across 8 bases. CDR3 length equals 14 residues. Per germline, CDR1 LNHDA and CDR2 SQIVND (reference sequence). Unmatched junction bases numbered 4, after V lost 6 bases and J lost 0 bases. Using reference TRBV19 and TRBJ2-7 for the parts outside the CDR3, the full variable domain is DGGITQSPKYLFRKEGQNVTLSCEQNLNHDAMYWYRQDPGQGLRLIYYSQIVNDFQKGDIAEGYSVSREKKESFPLTVTSAQKNPTAFYLCASRQRGSSYEQYFGPGTRLTVT.

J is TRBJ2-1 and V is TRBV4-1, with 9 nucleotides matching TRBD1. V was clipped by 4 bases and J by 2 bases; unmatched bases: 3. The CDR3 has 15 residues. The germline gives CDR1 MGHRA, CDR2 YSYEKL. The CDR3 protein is CASSLTGGTYNEQFF. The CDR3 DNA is TGCGCCAGCAGCCTGACAGGGGGAACCTACAATGAGCAGTTCTTC.

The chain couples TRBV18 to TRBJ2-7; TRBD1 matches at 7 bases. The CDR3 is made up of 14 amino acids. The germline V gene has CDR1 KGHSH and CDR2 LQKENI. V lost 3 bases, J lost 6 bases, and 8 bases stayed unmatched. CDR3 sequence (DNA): TGTGCCAGCTCACCCCCCTCTGACAGGGCCGAGCAGTACTTC. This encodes CASSPPSDRAEQYF.

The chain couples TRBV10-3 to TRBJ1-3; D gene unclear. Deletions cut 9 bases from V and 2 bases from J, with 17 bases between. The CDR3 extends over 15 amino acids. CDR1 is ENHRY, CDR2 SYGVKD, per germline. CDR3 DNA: TGTGCCATTAAGCTACTACCGGATCCTGGAAACACCATATATTTT. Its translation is CAIKLLPDPGNTIYF.

CDR3 sequence: CASSLGPGQNYGYTF. The CDR3 DNA is TGCGCCAGCAGCTTGGGCCCGGGTCAGAACTATGGCTACACCTTC. This rearrangement joins TRBV5-1 to TRBJ1-2; D ambiguous. CDR1 is SGHRS and CDR2 is YFSETQ in the germline V gene. The CDR3 totals 15 residues. V was shortened by 0 bases and J by 2 bases, with 11 bases between the two germline ends.

The CDR3 DNA reads as TGTGCCATCGGACAGGGTGAGGAGCCCCAGCATTTT. Encoded protein: CAIGQGEEPQHF. The chain is built from TRBV10-3 and TRBJ1-5; 8 bases map to TRBD1. Trimming removed 8 bases from V and 8 bases from J; junction bases left unmatched: 5. The CDR3 length is 12 residues. CDR1 and CDR2 (germline): ENHRY, SYGVKD.

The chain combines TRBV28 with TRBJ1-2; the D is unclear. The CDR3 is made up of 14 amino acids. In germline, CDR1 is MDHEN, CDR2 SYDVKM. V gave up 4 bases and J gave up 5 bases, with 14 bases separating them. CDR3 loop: CASSSGLSRYGYTF. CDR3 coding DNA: TGTGCCAGCAGTTCCGGACTCAGCCGTTATGGCTACACCTTC.

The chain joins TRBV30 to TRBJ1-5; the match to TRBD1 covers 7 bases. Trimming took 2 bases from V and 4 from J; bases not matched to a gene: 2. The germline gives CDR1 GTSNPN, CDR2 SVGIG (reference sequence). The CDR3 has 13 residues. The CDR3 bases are TGTGCCTGGAGTACGACAGGGAATCAGCCCCAGCATTTT. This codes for CAWSTTGNQPQHF.

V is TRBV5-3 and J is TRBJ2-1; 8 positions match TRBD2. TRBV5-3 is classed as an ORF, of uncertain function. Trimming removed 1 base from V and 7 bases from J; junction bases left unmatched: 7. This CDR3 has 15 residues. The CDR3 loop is CARSLSRGGRNEQFF. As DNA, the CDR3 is TGTGCCAGAAGCTTGTCACGGGGGGGCCGGAATGAGCAGTTCTTC.

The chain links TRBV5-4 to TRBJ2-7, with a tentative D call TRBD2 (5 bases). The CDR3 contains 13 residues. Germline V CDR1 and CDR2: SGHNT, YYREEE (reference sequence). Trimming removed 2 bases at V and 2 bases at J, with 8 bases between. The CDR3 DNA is TGTGCCAGCAGCTTACGAGGGACCTACGAGCAGTACTTC. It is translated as CASSLRGTYEQYF.

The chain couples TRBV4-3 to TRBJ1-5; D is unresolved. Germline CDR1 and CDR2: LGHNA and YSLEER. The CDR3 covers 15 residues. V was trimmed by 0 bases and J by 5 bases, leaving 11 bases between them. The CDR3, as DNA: TGCGCCAGCAGCCAAGAGGGCAGATACTATCAGCCCCAGCATTTT. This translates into CASSQEGRYYQPQHF.

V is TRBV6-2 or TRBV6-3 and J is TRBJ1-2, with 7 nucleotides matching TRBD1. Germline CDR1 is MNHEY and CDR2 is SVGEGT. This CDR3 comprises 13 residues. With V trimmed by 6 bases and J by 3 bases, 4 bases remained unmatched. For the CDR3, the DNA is TGTGCCAGCAGCCCAGGGGGGGACTATGGCTACACCTTC. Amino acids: CASSPGGDYGYTF.